Listed here are 30 T cell receptor beta chains from one sample, sequenced in a study of blood T cell repertoires in COVID-19. The repertoire was sequenced with immunoSEQ multiplex PCR; TCRdb's copy has only in-frame clones and lacks some. The sample contains around 150,000 clones, around four fifths of which appear only once. The specimen sequenced was peripheral blood. Every receptor here comes from a man between 70 and 80 years old with acute or convalescent COVID-19.

The chain recombines TRBV7-9 with TRBJ1-2; D is uncertain. Germline V CDR1 and CDR2: SEHNR, FQNEAQ (reference sequence). Trimming removed 1 base from V and 7 bases from J, with 10 bases in between. CDR3 length: 13 amino acids. CDR3 region: CASSLVQSSGYTF. CDR3 DNA sequence: TGTGCCAGCAGCTTAGTACAGTCCTCTGGCTACACCTTC.

Details on this clone: This same CDR3 is encoded by further DNA sequences in the sample. V usage is TRBV18 and J usage is TRBJ2-7; perhaps TRBD2 as D (6 bases). The V end was cut by 2 bases, the J end by 5 bases, with 10 bases between. The CDR3 loop spans 13 amino acids. Germline values: CDR1 KGHSH, CDR2 LQKENI. CDR3 DNA: TGTGCCAGCTCACCAGGTGGCGGGGACGAGCAGTACTTC. It codes for CASSPGGGDEQYF. Full variable domain (outside the CDR3, taken from reference TRBV18 and TRBJ2-7): NAGVMQNPRHLVRRRGQEARLRCSPMKGHSHVYWYRQLPEEGLKFMVYLQKENIIDESGMPKERFSAEFPKEGPSILRIQQVVRGDSAAYFCASSPGGGDEQYFGPGTRLTVT.

This rearrangement joins TRBV7-3 to TRBJ2-2; the D is unclear. V gave up 2 bases and J gave up 4 bases, with 11 bases separating them. Germline CDR1 and CDR2: SGHTA and FQGTGA. This CDR3 is 15 amino acids long. CDR3: CASSLSGEATGELFF. The CDR3 DNA reads TGTGCCAGCAGCTTATCTGGAGAGGCCACCGGGGAGCTGTTTTTT. Full variable domain (rest looked up from reference TRBV7-3 and TRBJ2-2): GAGVSQTPSNKVTEKGKYVELRCDPISGHTALYWYRQSLGQGPEFLIYFQGTGAADDSGLPNDRFFAVRPEGSVSTLKIQRTERGDSAVYLCASSLSGEATGELFFGEGSRLTVL.

The V gene is TRBV5-4, the J gene TRBJ2-5, with a possible D match to TRBD2 (6 bases). From germline, CDR1 is SGHNT and CDR2 YYREEE (reference sequence). Trimming took off 5 bases at V and 0 bases at J, with 11 bases between the two ends. This CDR3 spans 14 amino acids. CDR3 nucleotides: TGTGCCAGCAGTGGCGCGGGACACCAAGAGACCCAGTACTTC. It translates to CASSGAGHQETQYF.

This clone came up once. This rearrangement joins TRBV19 to TRBJ2-1; 14 positions agree with TRBD2. J gave up 6 bases and V 7 bases, and 8 bases lay outside the gene matches. Per the germline V gene, CDR1 is LNHDA and CDR2 is SQIVND (reference sequence). This CDR3 has 16 amino acids. This CDR3 is CASTPTSGRAGNEQFF. CDR3 DNA: TGTGCCAGTACTCCGACTAGCGGGAGGGCCGGCAATGAGCAGTTCTTC.

This chain uses TRBV28 with TRBJ1-2, with D possibly matching TRBD1 (6 bases). Trimming took off 9 bases at V and 5 bases at J, with 16 bases between the two ends. Germline loops: CDR1 MDHEN, CDR2 SYDVKM. The CDR3 length is 13 residues. CDR3 sequence reads: CASLQGTAYGYTF. The CDR3 nucleotides read TGTGCCAGTCTACAGGGTACGGCTTATGGCTACACCTTC.

The DNA for the CDR3 is TGTGCCAGCTCCGTGGCGGCCGAGCAGTACTTC. Its protein product is CASSVAAEQYF. The rearrangement joins TRBV28 to TRBJ2-7, with unresolved D. Trimming took 8 bases from V and 6 from J, leaving 11 bases between them. Germline CDR1 is MDHEN and CDR2 is SYDVKM. The CDR3 spans 11 residues.

To note about this clone: The same CDR3 also results from other DNA sequences found in this sample. The chain carries TRBV11-2 and TRBJ1-6, with unresolved D. The CDR3 extends over 13 amino acids. V shed 1 base and J shed 7 bases, with 5 bases lying between them. Germline CDR1 SGHAT, CDR2 FQNNGV. The CDR3 nucleotides are TGTGCCAGCAGCTTAGTGAGGAATTCACCCCTCCACTTT. Amino acids: CASSLVRNSPLHF. Full variable domain (remainder filled in from reference TRBV11-2 and TRBJ1-6): EAGVAQSPRYKIIEKRQSVAFWCNPISGHATLYWYQQILGQGPKLLIQFQNNGVVDDSQLPKDRFSAERLKGVDSTLKIQPAKLEDSAVYLCASSLVRNSPLHFGNGTRLTVT.

V is TRBV30 and J is TRBJ2-1; no clear D. The CDR3 is made up of 16 amino acids. Trimming took 0 bases from V and 0 from J, leaving 12 bases between them. Germline-derived CDR1 and CDR2 are GTSNPN and SVGIG (reference sequence). The CDR3 DNA is TGTGCCTGGAGTGTACCCGGGTCGAGCTCCTACAATGAGCAGTTCTTC. It codes for CAWSVPGSSSYNEQFF.

The rearrangement links TRBV20-1 to TRBJ2-1, with D perhaps TRBD2 (5 bases). CDR1 and CDR2 (germline): DFQATT, SNEGSKA (reference sequence). CDR3 length: 10 amino acids. For the CDR3, the DNA is TGCACACTAGGTTTTGATGAGCAGTTCTTC. Protein product: CTLGFDEQFF.

The chain uses TRBV19 and TRBJ1-2, with D possibly TRBD1 on 5 matching bases. The CDR3 consists of 15 residues. The germline CDR1 and CDR2 sequences are LNHDA and SQIVND (reference sequence). Trimming left V 5 bases short and J 5 bases short, with 18 bases between. In DNA form, the CDR3 reads TGTGCCAGTAGTGCGGGAATCAGGGTTGGGTATGGCTACACCTTC. It is translated as CASSAGIRVGYGYTF.

This clone was found a few times. V and J are TRBV7-9 and TRBJ2-7, with 10 bases aligning to TRBD1. The V gene end was trimmed by 5 bases and the J gene end by 5 bases; junction bases not matched to a gene: 9. Germline lookup yields CDR1 SEHNR and CDR2 FQNEAQ (reference sequence). This CDR3 spans 15 amino acids. The CDR3 coding sequence is TGTGCCAGCAGCCGTCCCGGGACAGGGGTCCACGAGCAGTACTTC. Translating gives CASSRPGTGVHEQYF.

The rearrangement joins TRBV9 to TRBJ1-1; no clear D gene. The V end was cut by 4 bases, the J end by 3 bases, with 10 bases between. CDR1 is SGDLS, CDR2 YYNGEE, per germline. The CDR3 totals 13 residues. In DNA, the CDR3 is TGTGCCAGCAGCATCCCCCCGGACACTGAAGCTTTCTTT. It codes for CASSIPPDTEAFF.

This clone was counted between two and nine times. This sequence joins TRBV11-3 and TRBJ1-1; unclear D gene. Trimming left V 5 bases short and J 3 bases short, with 13 bases between. Germline CDR1 is SGHNT and CDR2 is YENEEA. This CDR3 contains 14 residues. The CDR3 is CASSPGEGYTEAFF. CDR3 sequence (DNA): TGTGCCAGCAGCCCCGGGGAGGGCTACACTGAAGCTTTCTTT. Together with reference TRBV11-3 and TRBJ1-1, the CDR3 gives the full variable domain: EAGVVQSPRYKIIEKKQPVAFWCNPISGHNTLYWYLQNLGQGPELLIRYENEEAVDDSQLPKDRFSAERLKGVDSTLKIQPAELGDSAVYLCASSPGEGYTEAFFGQGTRLTVV.

This sequence joins TRBV9 and TRBJ1-6; 7 nucleotides agree with TRBD1. Trimming took 4 bases from V and 7 from J; bases not matched to a gene: 5. Per the germline V gene, CDR1 is SGDLS and CDR2 is YYNGEE. The CDR3 length is 14 residues. CDR3 sequence: CASSPLTGNSPLHF. The CDR3 DNA reads as TGTGCCAGCAGCCCCCTGACAGGGAATTCACCCCTCCACTTT. Using reference TRBV9 and TRBJ1-6 for the parts outside the CDR3, the full variable domain is DSGVTQTPKHLITATGQRVTLRCSPRSGDLSVYWYQQSLDQGLQFLIQYYNGEERAKGNILERFSAQQFPDLHSELNLSSLELGDSALYFCASSPLTGNSPLHFGNGTRLTVT.

The chain joins TRBV6-8 to TRBJ2-1, with 13 bases matching TRBD2. This CDR3 comprises 20 residues. The germline V gene has CDR1 MNHGY and CDR2 SAAAGT. With 0 bases clipped from V and 6 bases from J, the junction kept 14 bases outside the gene matches. The chain's CDR3 is CASSYSSMTSGGRSVNEQFF. CDR3 nucleotides: TGTGCCAGCAGTTACTCGAGTATGACTAGCGGGGGGCGTAGCGTCAATGAGCAGTTCTTC.

The chain couples TRBV9 to TRBJ2-1, with 15 nucleotides matching TRBD2. Trimming cost V 4 bases and J 0 bases; bases outside gene matches: 14. CDR3 size: 21 residues. Germline-derived CDR1 and CDR2 are SGDLS and YYNGEE. As DNA, the CDR3 is TGTGCCAGCAGCCCCAAGCCCACCGGGACTAGCGGGGGGATCTCCTACAATGAGCAGTTCTTC. Its translation: CASSPKPTGTSGGISYNEQFF.

J is TRBJ2-7 and V is TRBV7-2; the match to TRBD2 covers 12 bases. Trimming cost V 3 bases and J 3 bases; bases outside gene matches: 3. This CDR3 comprises 15 residues. Germline V lookup: CDR1 SGHTA, CDR2 FQGNSA. The CDR3: CASSFTSGRLYEQYF. CDR3 in DNA: TGTGCCAGCAGCTTCACTAGCGGGAGGCTCTACGAGCAGTACTTC.

This clone was recorded once. CDR3 protein: CASTPPGGNQPQHF. The DNA of the CDR3 is TGTGCCAGCACCCCCCCGGGGGGCAATCAGCCCCAGCATTTT. J is TRBJ1-5 and V is TRBV6-5; a possible D gene is TRBD1 (5 bases). The V gene's germline CDR1 is MNHEY and CDR2 SVGAGI. Trimming removed 7 bases from V and 2 bases from J, with 12 bases in between. The CDR3 runs to 14 residues.

This rearrangement joins TRBV24-1 to TRBJ2-1; TRBD2 aligns across 10 bases. The CDR3 runs 16 residues. Germline-derived CDR1 and CDR2 are KGHDR and SFDVKD. Losses at the gene ends were 0 bases for V and 3 bases for J; bases not matched to a gene: 1. CDR3 coding DNA: TGTGCCACCAGTGATTTGACTAGCGGGATCTACAATGAGCAGTTCTTC. The encoded protein is CATSDLTSGIYNEQFF.

The chain has TRBV19 and TRBJ1-2; D ambiguous. The CDR3 runs to 12 residues. The ends were cut back, 5 bases at V and 4 bases at J, with 8 bases in the middle. CDR1 is LNHDA, CDR2 SQIVND, per germline (reference sequence). The CDR3 is CASSLQSYGYTF. In DNA form, the CDR3 reads TGTGCCAGTAGTCTTCAGTCCTATGGCTACACCTTC.

V usage is TRBV30 and J usage is TRBJ2-7; perhaps TRBD1 as D (6 bases). V lost 7 bases and J 0 bases, leaving 10 bases between the germline ends. There are 12 residues in the CDR3. Germline V gene data show CDR1 as GTSNPN and CDR2 as SVGIG (reference sequence). The CDR3 here is CALTGSSYEQYF. In nucleotides, the CDR3 is TGTGCCTTGACAGGCAGCTCCTACGAGCAGTACTTC.

This rearrangement joins TRBV19 to TRBJ1-2, with TRBD1 matching over 10 bases. The germline V gene encodes CDR1 LNHDA and CDR2 SQIVND (reference sequence). J was trimmed by 2 bases and V by 7 bases; bases with no gene match: 10. CDR3 length: 16 amino acids. This CDR3 is CASKTGTGVKNYGYTF. CDR3 coding DNA: TGTGCCAGTAAAACCGGGACAGGGGTTAAGAACTATGGCTACACCTTC.

The rearrangement links TRBV6-4 to TRBJ1-2; 8 bases map to TRBD1. V was clipped by 4 bases and J by 5 bases; unmatched bases: 9. The germline gives CDR1 MRHNA, CDR2 SNTAGT. CDR3 size: 15 residues. CDR3 amino acids: CASSGQGTDLYGYTF. The CDR3 nucleotides read TGTGCCAGCAGTGGACAGGGGACGGATCTTTATGGCTACACCTTC.

The V call is TRBV29-1, the J call TRBJ1-2, with 8 bases matching TRBD1. This CDR3 is 11 amino acids long. The J segment lost 6 bases and the V segment lost 6 bases, leaving 3 bases of the junction unmatched. Per germline, CDR1 SQVTM and CDR2 ANQGSEA. The CDR3 sequence is CSVQTGDGYTF. CDR3 nucleotides: TGCAGCGTCCAGACAGGGGATGGCTACACCTTC.

There are a few counts of this clone. The J gene is TRBJ1-2, the V gene TRBV27, with a weak D call TRBD1 (5 bases). Germline loops: CDR1 MNHEY, CDR2 SMNVEV (reference sequence). The CDR3 covers 14 residues. Trimming removed 6 bases at V and 0 bases at J, with 11 bases between. The CDR3 is CASRNTGSNYGYTF. Here the CDR3 DNA reads TGTGCCAGCAGAAATACAGGTTCTAACTATGGCTACACCTTC.

This rearrangement joins TRBV18 to TRBJ1-3; TRBD1 aligns across 7 bases. The V and J ends lost 0 bases and 2 bases, in that order; junction bases with no gene match: 1. The CDR3 is made up of 15 amino acids. CDR1 is KGHSH and CDR2 is LQKENI in the germline V gene. CDR3 in DNA: TGTGCCAGCTCACCACCGGACAGGACTGGAAACACCATATATTTT. Protein sequence: CASSPPDRTGNTIYF.

J is TRBJ1-4 and V is TRBV6-2 or TRBV6-3, with 8 positions matching TRBD1. The ends lost 6 bases at V and 9 bases at J; junction bases unmatched: 9. Germline CDR1 and CDR2: MNHEY and SVGEGT. The CDR3 consists of 14 residues. The CDR3 here is CASSQDRAVKKLFF. Written as DNA, the CDR3 is TGTGCCAGCAGCCAGGACAGGGCGGTGAAAAAACTGTTTTTT.

The chain carries TRBV5-1 and TRBJ2-1, with 15 bases aligning to TRBD2. The ends lost 3 bases at V and 7 bases at J; junction bases unmatched: 5. Germline V gene sequence: CDR1 SGHRS, CDR2 YFSETQ. The CDR3 has 16 residues. CDR3 bases: TGCGCCAGCAGCTGGACTAGCGGGAGGGCCGGGAATGAGCAGTTCTTC. It encodes CASSWTSGRAGNEQFF.

The gene calls are TRBV5-4 and TRBJ2-5; TRBD2 matches 7 bases. Germline V CDR1 and CDR2: SGHNT, YYREEE (reference sequence). The CDR3 is 13 residues long. Germline trimming cut 7 bases from V and 4 bases from J; bases unmatched to any gene: 7. This chain's CDR3 is CASSSGVGETQYF. The CDR3, as DNA: TGTGCCAGCTCGAGCGGGGTTGGAGAGACCCAGTACTTC.